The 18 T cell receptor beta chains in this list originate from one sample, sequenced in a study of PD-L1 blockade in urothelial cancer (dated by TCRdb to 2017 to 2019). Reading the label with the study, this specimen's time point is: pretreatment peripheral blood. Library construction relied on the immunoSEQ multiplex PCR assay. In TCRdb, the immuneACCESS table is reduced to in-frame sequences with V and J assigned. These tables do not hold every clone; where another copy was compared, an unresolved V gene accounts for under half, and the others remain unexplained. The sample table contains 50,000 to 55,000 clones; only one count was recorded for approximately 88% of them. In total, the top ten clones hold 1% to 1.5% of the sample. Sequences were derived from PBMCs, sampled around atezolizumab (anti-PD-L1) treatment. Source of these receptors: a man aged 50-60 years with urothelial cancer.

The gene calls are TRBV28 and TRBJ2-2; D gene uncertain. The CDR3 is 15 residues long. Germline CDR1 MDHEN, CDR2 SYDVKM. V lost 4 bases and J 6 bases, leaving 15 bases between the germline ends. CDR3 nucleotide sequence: TGTGCCAGCAGTTCCCCCTTCCGTATCGCCGGGGAGCTGTTTTTT. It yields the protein CASSSPFRIAGELFF.

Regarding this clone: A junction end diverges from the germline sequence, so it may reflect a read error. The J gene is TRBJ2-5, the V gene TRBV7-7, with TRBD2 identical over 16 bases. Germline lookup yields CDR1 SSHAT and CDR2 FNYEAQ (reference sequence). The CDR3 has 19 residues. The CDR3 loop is CASSFLGTSGGAGRETQYF. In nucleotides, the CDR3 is TGTGCTAGCAGCTTCCTCGGGACTAGCGGGGGGGCCGGACGAGAGACCCAGTACTTC.

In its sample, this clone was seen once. The DNA for the CDR3 is TGTGCCAGCGCGGTCGCGGGGCCAATGAACACTGAAGCTTTCTTT. This gives the protein CASAVAGPMNTEAFF. The chain has TRBV28 and TRBJ1-1, with D possibly TRBD1 on 5 matching bases. The CDR3 spans 15 residues. Trimming cost V 8 bases and J 0 bases, with 16 bases left between them. The germline V gene has CDR1 MDHEN and CDR2 SYDVKM.

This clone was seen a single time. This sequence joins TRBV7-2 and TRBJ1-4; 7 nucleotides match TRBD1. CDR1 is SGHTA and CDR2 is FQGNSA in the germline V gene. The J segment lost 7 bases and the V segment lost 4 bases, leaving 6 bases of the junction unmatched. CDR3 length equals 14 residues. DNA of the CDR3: TGTGCCAGCAGCTCGGCCGGGACAGCTGAAAAACTGTTTTTT. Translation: CASSSAGTAEKLFF.

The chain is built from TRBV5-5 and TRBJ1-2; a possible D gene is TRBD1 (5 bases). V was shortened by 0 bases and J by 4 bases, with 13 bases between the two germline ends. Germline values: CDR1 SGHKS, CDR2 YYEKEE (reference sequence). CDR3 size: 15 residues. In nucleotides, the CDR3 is TGTGCCAGCAGCTTGGGGGCAGGGTTTGCCTATGGCTACACCTTC. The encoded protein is CASSLGAGFAYGYTF.

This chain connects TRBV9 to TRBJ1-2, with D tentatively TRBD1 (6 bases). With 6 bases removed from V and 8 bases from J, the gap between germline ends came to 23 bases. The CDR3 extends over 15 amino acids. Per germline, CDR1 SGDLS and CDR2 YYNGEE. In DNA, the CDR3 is TGTGCCAGCAAGGGACAACAAGGCCGAATTGACGGCTACACCTTC. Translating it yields CASKGQQGRIDGYTF.

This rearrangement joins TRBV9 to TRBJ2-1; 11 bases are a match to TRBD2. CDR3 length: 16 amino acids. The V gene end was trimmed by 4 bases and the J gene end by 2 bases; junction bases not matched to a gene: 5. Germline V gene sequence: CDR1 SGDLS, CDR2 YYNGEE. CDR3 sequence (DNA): TGTGCCAGCAGCCAGTTTAGCGGGGGGGCCTACAATGAGCAGTTCTTC. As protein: CASSQFSGGAYNEQFF.

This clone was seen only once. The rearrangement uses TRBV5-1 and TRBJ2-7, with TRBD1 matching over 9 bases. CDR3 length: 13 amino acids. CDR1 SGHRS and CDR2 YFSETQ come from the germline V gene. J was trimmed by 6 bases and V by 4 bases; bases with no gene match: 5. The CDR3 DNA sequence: TGCGCCAGCAGCAGGACAGGGGCGGTCGAGCAGTACTTC. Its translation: CASSRTGAVEQYF.

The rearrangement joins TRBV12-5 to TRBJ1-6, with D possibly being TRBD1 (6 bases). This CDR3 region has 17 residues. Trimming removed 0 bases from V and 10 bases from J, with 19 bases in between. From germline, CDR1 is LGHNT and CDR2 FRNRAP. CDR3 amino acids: CASGLVSGSGAGSPLHF. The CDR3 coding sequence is TGTGCTAGTGGTTTGGTATCGGGCTCAGGGGCAGGCTCACCCCTCCACTTT.

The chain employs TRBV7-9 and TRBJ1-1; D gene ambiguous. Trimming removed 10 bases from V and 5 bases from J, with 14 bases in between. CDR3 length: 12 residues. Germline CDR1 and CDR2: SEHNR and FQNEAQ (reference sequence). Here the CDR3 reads CATRTGVTEAFF. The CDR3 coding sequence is TGTGCCACTCGTACCGGGGTGACTGAAGCTTTCTTT.

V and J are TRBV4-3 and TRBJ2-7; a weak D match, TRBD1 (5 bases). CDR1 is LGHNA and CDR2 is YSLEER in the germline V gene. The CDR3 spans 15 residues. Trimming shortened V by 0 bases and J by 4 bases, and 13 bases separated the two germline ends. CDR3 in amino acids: CASSQDRRQKYEQYF. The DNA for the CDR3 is TGCGCCAGCAGCCAAGATCGTAGACAGAAGTACGAGCAGTACTTC.

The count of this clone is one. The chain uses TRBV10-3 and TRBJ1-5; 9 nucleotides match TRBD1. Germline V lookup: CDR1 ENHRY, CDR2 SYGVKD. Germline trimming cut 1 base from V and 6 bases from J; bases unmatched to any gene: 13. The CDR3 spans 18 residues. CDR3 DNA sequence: TGTGCCATCAGTGAGTGGGACAGGGAGAAGGCGGACGGTCAGCCCCAGCATTTT. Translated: CAISEWDREKADGQPQHF.

For the CDR3, the DNA is TGTGCCAGCAGCCCCCACGGGGTAGATCAGCCCCAGCATTTT. Translation: CASSPHGVDQPQHF. J is TRBJ1-5 and V is TRBV9; no definite D call. Trimming pared 4 bases from V and 5 bases from J, leaving 13 bases between. CDR1 is SGDLS, CDR2 YYNGEE, per germline. The length of the CDR3 is 14 residues.

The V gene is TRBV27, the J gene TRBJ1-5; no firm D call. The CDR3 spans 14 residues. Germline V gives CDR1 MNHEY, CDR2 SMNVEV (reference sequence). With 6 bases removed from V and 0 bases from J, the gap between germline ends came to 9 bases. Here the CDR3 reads CASRGGYSNQPQHF. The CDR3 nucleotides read TGTGCCAGCAGAGGAGGATATAGCAATCAGCCCCAGCATTTT.

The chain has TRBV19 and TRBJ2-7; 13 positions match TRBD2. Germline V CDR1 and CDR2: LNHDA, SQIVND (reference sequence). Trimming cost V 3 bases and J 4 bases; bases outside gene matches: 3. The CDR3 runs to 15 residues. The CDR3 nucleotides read TGTGCCAGTAGTATTCGACTAGCGGGGGGATACGAGCAGTACTTC. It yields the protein CASSIRLAGGYEQYF.

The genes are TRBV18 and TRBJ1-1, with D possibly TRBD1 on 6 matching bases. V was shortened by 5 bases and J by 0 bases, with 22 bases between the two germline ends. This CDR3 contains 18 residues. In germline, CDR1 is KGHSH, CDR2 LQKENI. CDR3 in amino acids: CASSIGPQGPTMNTEAFF. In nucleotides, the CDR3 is TGTGCCAGCTCAATAGGGCCACAGGGCCCTACTATGAACACTGAAGCTTTCTTT. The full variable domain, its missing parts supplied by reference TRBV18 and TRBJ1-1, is NAGVMQNPRHLVRRRGQEARLRCSPMKGHSHVYWYRQLPEEGLKFMVYLQKENIIDESGMPKERFSAEFPKEGPSILRIQQVVRGDSAAYFCASSIGPQGPTMNTEAFFGQGTRLTVV.

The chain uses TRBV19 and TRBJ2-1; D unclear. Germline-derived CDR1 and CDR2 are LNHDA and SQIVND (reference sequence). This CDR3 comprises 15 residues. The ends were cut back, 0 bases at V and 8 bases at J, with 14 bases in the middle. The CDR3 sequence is CASSIDLGGSDEQFF. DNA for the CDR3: TGTGCCAGTAGTATAGATCTAGGCGGATCCGATGAGCAGTTCTTC.

Written as DNA, the CDR3 is TGTGCCAGCAGAAACGGAGATACGCAGTATTTT. The encoded protein is CASRNGDTQYF. This rearrangement joins TRBV9 to TRBJ2-3; D remains unclear. This CDR3 region has 11 residues. In germline, CDR1 is SGDLS, CDR2 YYNGEE. V was pared by 5 bases and J by 5 bases, with 6 bases between. The whole variable domain, remainder taken from reference TRBV9 and TRBJ2-3, is DSGVTQTPKHLITATGQRVTLRCSPRSGDLSVYWYQQSLDQGLQFLIQYYNGEERAKGNILERFSAQQFPDLHSELNLSSLELGDSALYFCASRNGDTQYFGPGTRLTVL.